This T cell receptor (beta chain) appears in the sequencing data of a study of blood T cell repertoires in COVID-19. Only in-frame clones appear in the TCRdb table, and some are missing; sequencing was by immunoSEQ multiplex PCR. Here the sample spans about 26,000 clones, roughly 89% being singletons. The V gene end was trimmed by 5 bases and the J gene end by 4 bases; junction bases not matched to a gene: 12. Germline CDR1 reads LGHNA; CDR2 reads YNFKEQ. This CDR3 spans 17 amino acids. This clone was counted once. The source is a man in his 70s with acute or convalescent COVID-19. The chain uses TRBV4-2 and TRBJ2-1, with 9 bases that match TRBD1. The sequenced material came from peripheral blood. The CDR3 here is CASSRRDREGGYNEQFF. The CDR3 DNA reads as TGTGCCAGCAGCAGACGGGACAGGGAAGGGGGGTACAATGAGCAGTTCTTC.